This T cell receptor beta chain is drawn from a study of T cell responses to AZD1222 COVID-19 vaccine. Study results and limitations: It should be noted that donors were predominantly white British and more often female, and clonal diversity was possibly underestimated. When two AZD1222 doses had been given, Spike-specific TCR breadth and depth rose. CD4 TCRs associated with vaccination spanned spike, dominating at 160-218 and 743-854.

TCRdb's copy holds only in-frame clones and misses some; the assay was immunoSEQ multiplex PCR. The table shows more than 150,000 clones, with approximately 94% occurring only once. A remark on this clone: Its antigen is still unknown.

Germline loops: CDR1 SGHTA, CDR2 FQGNSA. This CDR3 has 14 amino acids. After removal of 4 bases from V and 5 bases from J, the junction contained 7 bases not matched to a gene. This sample comprised peripheral blood, obtained 28 days after the second AZD1222 dose. The V gene is TRBV7-2, the J gene TRBJ1-2; 7 positions match TRBD1. The TCR was taken from an adult who received the AZD1222 COVID-19 vaccine. The chain's CDR3 is CASSSGQAFYGYTF. The CDR3 bases are TGTGCCAGCAGCTCCGGACAGGCTTTTTATGGCTACACCTTC.